Below, 13 T cell receptor beta chains from the same sample are listed, as sequenced in a study of T-cell reconstitution after alpha-beta-depleted transplantation in children. During its preparation, the TCRbeta library received unique molecular identifiers. TCRdb fed the PCR reads into MiXCR, producing one record per CDR3 protein. Of fewer than 500,000 distinct CDR3 sequences in the sample, around two fifths were seen once. The sample here was PBMCs, taken before TCRalphabeta/CD19-depleted stem cell transplant. These receptors all stem from a girl aged 2-15 years with aplastic anemia, due to receive a stem cell transplant.

This clonotype was counted many times. V and J are TRBV9 and TRBJ2-2; D not certain. V was clipped by 4 bases and J by 7 bases, with 11 bases between them. CDR1 SGDLS and CDR2 YYNGEE come from the germline V gene. The CDR3 runs 13 residues. The CDR3 region is CASSPTFYGELFF. The CDR3 DNA sequence: TGTGCCAGCAGCCCAACTTTTTACGGGGAGCTGTTTTTT.

Comment on this clonotype: This CDR3 is missing its conserved last phenylalanine or tryptophan, likely due to a read error. The V call is TRBV7-9, the J call TRBJ1-3; 9 bases match TRBD1. The CDR3 length is 14 residues. CDR1 is SEHNR, CDR2 FQNEAQ, per germline (reference sequence). The V segment lost 5 bases and the J segment 2 bases; nucleotides outside the gene matches: 1. CDR3 coding DNA: TGTGCCAGCAGCCGGGACAGGGCTGGAAACACCATATATTAT. As protein: CASSRDRAGNTIYY.

The chain has TRBV4-2 and TRBJ2-1, with D hard to call. CDR1 is LGHNA, CDR2 YNFKEQ, per germline. This CDR3 is built from 12 residues. The V end was cut by 4 bases, the J end by 9 bases, with 10 bases between. The CDR3 is CASSLPVGEQFF. CDR3 DNA: TGTGCCAGCAGCCTCCCGGTGGGTGAGCAGTTCTTC.

This clonotype was detected many times. The chain carries TRBV15 and TRBJ2-1; D is undetermined. The CDR3 covers 13 residues. V lost 3 bases, J lost 4 bases, and 7 bases lay in between. Per the germline V gene, CDR1 is LNHNV and CDR2 is YYDKDF (reference sequence). Here the CDR3 reads CATSRAQYNEQFF. The CDR3 nucleotides read TGTGCCACCAGCAGGGCCCAATACAATGAGCAGTTCTTC.

This chain uses TRBV9 with TRBJ2-3; the match to TRBD2 covers 12 bases. CDR3 length: 17 residues. In germline, CDR1 is SGDLS, CDR2 YYNGEE. V shed 4 bases and J 3 bases; nucleotides not matched to a gene: 9. The CDR3 DNA reads TGTGCCAGCAGCCCCACGACTAGCGGGAGTAGTACAGATACGCAGTATTTT. This codes for CASSPTTSGSSTDTQYF.

The chain is built from TRBV15 and TRBJ2-1, with D perhaps TRBD2 (5 bases). Germline V lookup: CDR1 LNHNV, CDR2 YYDKDF (reference sequence). The CDR3 spans 15 residues. Trimming left V 7 bases short and J 2 bases short, with 15 bases between. DNA for the CDR3: TGTGCCACCACTTCGGGGTGGGAAACCTACAATGAGCAGTTCTTC. Its translation: CATTSGWETYNEQFF.

The rearrangement joins TRBV5-1 to TRBJ2-1, with 10 positions matching TRBD2. The CDR3 is 16 residues long. V lost 5 bases and J lost 0; bases outside the gene matches: 5. Germline lookup yields CDR1 SGHRS and CDR2 YFSETQ. The CDR3 is CASSASGSASYNEQFF. As DNA, the CDR3 is TGCGCCAGCAGTGCTAGCGGGAGTGCCTCCTACAATGAGCAGTTCTTC.

This chain connects TRBV4-2 to TRBJ2-3; TRBD2 aligns across 12 bases. The length of the CDR3 is 15 residues. V gave up 7 bases and J gave up 2 bases; unmatched junction bases: 4. Germline V gene sequence: CDR1 LGHNA, CDR2 YNFKEQ. This CDR3 is CASTLAGGHTDTQYF. CDR3 nucleotide sequence: TGTGCCAGCACCCTAGCGGGGGGGCACACAGATACGCAGTATTTT.

V is TRBV5-1 and J is TRBJ1-5, with 10 bases fitting TRBD1. V lost 5 bases, J lost 3 bases, and 5 bases stayed unmatched. The CDR3 loop spans 15 amino acids. Germline V lookup: CDR1 SGHRS, CDR2 YFSETQ. DNA of the CDR3: TGCGCCAGCAGGCCCGGGACAGGGGTCAATCAGCCCCAGCATTTT. It yields the protein CASRPGTGVNQPQHF.

This clonotype came up once. The CDR3 nucleotides are TGTGCCACCAGTGAGTTACAGGGGGCAGGAGAGACCCAGTACTTC. Its translation is CATSELQGAGETQYF. V and J are TRBV24-1 and TRBJ2-5, with 9 bases fitting TRBD1. The CDR3 is 15 residues long. Looked up from germline, CDR1 is KGHDR and CDR2 is SFDVKD. V was pared by 4 bases and J by 4 bases, with 6 bases of the junction left unmatched.

This clonotype was found many times. The gene calls are TRBV5-1 and TRBJ2-1, with a possible D match to TRBD2 (6 bases). Germline lookup yields CDR1 SGHRS and CDR2 YFSETQ. The CDR3 sequence is 16 residues long. Trimming shortened V by 5 bases and J by 0 bases, and 15 bases separated the two germline ends. This chain's CDR3 is CASRSQLASSYNEQFF. In nucleotides, the CDR3 is TGCGCCAGCAGATCCCAACTAGCCAGCTCCTACAATGAGCAGTTCTTC.

In this sample, this clonotype turned up many times. The chain couples TRBV5-1 to TRBJ2-6; 12 bases map to TRBD2. This CDR3 has 18 residues. Per germline, CDR1 SGHRS and CDR2 YFSETQ. The V gene end was trimmed by 4 bases and the J gene end by 0 bases; junction bases not matched to a gene: 5. The CDR3 loop is CASSLSSGRASGANVLTF. The CDR3 coding sequence is TGCGCCAGCAGCCTTTCTAGCGGGAGGGCCTCTGGGGCCAACGTCCTGACTTTC.

This clonotype was seen a few times. CDR3 protein: CASSLDGQNIQYF. CDR3 DNA sequence: TGTGCCAGCAGCTTGGACGGGCAAAACATTCAGTACTTC. The chain couples TRBV5-4 to TRBJ2-4; the D is unclear. This CDR3 contains 13 residues. V lost 0 bases, J lost 5 bases, and 6 bases lay in between. Germline CDR1 is SGHNT and CDR2 is YYREEE (reference sequence).